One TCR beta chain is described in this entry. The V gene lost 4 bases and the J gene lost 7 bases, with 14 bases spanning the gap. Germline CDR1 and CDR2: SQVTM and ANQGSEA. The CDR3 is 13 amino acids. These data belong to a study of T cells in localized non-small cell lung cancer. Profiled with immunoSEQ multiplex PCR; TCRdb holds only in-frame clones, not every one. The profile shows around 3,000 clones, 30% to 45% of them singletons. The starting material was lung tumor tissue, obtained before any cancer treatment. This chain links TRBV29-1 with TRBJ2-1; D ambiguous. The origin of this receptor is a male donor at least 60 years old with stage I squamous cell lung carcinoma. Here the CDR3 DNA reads TGCAGCGTTGGTAGGGCCAAAGGGAATGAGCAGTTCTTC. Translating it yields CSVGRAKGNEQFF.